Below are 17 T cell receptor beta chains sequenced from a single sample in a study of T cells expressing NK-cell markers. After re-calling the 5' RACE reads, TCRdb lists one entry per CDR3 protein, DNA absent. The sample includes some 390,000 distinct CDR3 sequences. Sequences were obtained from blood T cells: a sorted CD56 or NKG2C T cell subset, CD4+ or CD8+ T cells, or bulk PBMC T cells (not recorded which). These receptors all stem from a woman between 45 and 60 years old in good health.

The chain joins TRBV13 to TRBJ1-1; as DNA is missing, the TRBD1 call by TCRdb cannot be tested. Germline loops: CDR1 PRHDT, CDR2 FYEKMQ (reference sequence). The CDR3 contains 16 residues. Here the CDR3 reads CASSLSNRVMNTEAFF.

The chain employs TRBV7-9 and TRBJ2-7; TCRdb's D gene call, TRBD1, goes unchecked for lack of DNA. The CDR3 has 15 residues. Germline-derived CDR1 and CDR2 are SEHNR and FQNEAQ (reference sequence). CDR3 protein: CASSPPRQGAYEQYF.

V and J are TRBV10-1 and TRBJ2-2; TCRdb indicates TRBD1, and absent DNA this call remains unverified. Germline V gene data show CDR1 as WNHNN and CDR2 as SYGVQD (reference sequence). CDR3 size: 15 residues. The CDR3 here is CASSVFTGNTGELFF.

CDR3 residues: CASTTGPLNTEAFF. The V call is TRBV10-2, the J call TRBJ1-1; the D gene TCRdb calls, TRBD1, cannot be checked with no DNA. CDR1 and CDR2 (germline): WSHSY, SAAADI. The CDR3 contains 14 residues.

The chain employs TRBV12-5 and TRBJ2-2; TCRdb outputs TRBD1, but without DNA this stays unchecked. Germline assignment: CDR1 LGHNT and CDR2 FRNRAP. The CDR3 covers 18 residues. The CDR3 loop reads CASGLANKDRENTGELFF.

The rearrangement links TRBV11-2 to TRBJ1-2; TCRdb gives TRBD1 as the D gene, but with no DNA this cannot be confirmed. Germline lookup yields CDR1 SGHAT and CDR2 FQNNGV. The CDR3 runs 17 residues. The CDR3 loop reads CASSLSPSGKGGYGYTF.

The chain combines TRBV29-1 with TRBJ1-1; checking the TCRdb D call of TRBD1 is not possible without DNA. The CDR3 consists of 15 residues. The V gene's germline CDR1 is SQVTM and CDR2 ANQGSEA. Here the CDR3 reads CSVDRLQGVDTEAFF.

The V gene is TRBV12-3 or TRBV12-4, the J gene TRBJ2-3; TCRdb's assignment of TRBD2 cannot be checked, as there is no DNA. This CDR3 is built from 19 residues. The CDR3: CASSSGQGASGSETDTQYF.

CDR3 in amino acids: CASSQDQPSRFTGELFF. The chain employs TRBV3-1 and TRBJ2-2; the D gene TCRdb calls, TRBD2, cannot be checked with no DNA. The CDR3 is 17 amino acids. Germline V gene sequence: CDR1 LGHDT, CDR2 YNNKEL (reference sequence).

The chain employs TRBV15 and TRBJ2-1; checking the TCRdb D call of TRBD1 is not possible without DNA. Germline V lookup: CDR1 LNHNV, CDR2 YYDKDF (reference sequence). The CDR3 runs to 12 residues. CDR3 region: CATSRDYDRGFF. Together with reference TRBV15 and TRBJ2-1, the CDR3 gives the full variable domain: DAMVIQNPRYQVTQFGKPVTLSCSQTLNHNVMYWYQQKSSQAPKLLFHYYDKDFNNEADTPDNFQSRRPNTSFCFLDIRSPGLGDTAMYLCATSRDYDRGFFGPGTRLTVL.

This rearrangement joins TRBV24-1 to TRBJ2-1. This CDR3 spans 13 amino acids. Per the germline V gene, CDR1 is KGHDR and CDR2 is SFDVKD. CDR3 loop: CATSGSTYNEQFF.

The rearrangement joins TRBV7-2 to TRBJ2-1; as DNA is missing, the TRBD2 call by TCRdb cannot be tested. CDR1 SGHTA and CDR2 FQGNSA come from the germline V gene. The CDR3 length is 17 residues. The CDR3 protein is CASSSTSPTSFGNEQFF.

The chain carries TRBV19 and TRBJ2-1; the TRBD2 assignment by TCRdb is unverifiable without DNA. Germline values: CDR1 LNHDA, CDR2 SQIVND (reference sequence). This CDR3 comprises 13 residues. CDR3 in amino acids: CASTSPKGHEQFF. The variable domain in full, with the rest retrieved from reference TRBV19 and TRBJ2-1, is DGGITQSPKYLFRKEGQNVTLSCEQNLNHDAMYWYRQDPGQGLRLIYYSQIVNDFQKGDIAEGYSVSREKKESFPLTVTSAQKNPTAFYLCASTSPKGHEQFFGPGTRLTVL.

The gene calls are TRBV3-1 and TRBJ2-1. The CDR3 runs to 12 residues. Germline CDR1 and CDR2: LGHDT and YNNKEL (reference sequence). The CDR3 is CASSPGVGEQFF.

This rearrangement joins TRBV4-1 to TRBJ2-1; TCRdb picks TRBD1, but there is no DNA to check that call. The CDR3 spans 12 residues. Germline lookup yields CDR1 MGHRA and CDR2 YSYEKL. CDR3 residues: CASSRGGQEQFF.

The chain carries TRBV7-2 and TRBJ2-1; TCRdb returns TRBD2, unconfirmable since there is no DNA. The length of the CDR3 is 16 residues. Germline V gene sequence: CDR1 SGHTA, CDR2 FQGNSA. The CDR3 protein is CASSLEGLGAYNEQFF.

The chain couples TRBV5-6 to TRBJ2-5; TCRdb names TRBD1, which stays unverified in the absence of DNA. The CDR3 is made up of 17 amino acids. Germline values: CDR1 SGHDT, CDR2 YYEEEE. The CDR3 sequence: CASSSYGTGLSQETQYF.